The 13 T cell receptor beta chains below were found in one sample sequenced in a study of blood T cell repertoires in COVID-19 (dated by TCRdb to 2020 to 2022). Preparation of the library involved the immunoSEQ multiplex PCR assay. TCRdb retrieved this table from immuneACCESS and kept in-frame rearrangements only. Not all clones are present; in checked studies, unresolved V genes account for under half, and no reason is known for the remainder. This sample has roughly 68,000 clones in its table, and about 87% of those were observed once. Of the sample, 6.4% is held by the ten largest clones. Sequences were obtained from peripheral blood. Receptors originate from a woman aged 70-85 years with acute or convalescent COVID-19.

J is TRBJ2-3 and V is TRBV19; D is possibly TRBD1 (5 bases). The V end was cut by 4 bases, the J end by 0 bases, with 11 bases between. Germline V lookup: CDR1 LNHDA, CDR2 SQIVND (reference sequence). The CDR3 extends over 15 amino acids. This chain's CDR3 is CASSTPTDSTDTQYF. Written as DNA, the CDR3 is TGTGCCAGTAGTACCCCGACAGATAGCACAGATACGCAGTATTTT.

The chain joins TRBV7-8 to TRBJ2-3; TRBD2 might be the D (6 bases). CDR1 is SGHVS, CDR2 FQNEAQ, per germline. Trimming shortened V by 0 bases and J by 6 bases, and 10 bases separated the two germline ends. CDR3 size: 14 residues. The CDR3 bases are TGTGCCAGCAGCTTAGCGGGACGGGGGGATACGCAGTATTTT. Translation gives CASSLAGRGDTQYF.

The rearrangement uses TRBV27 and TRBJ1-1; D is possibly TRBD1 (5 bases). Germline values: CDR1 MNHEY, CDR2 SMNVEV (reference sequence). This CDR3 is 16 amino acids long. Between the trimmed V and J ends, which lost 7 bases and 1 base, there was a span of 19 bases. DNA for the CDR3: TGTGCCAGCACTCCCAGGTCCCAGGGCTGGAACACTGAAGCTTTCTTT. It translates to CASTPRSQGWNTEAFF.

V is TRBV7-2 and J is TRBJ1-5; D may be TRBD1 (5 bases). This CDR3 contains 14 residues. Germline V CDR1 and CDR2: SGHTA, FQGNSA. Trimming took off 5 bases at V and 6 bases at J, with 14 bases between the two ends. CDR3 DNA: TGTGCCAGCAGCCTGGGCAGGGAGGGTCAGCCCCAGCATTTT. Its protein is CASSLGREGQPQHF.

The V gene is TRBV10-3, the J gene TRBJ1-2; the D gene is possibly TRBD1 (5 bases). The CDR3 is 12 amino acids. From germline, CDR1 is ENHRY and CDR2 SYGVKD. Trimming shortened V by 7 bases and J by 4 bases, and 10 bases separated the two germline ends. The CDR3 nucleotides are TGTGCCATCACCCAGGGAAGCTATGGCTACACCTTC. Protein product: CAITQGSYGYTF.

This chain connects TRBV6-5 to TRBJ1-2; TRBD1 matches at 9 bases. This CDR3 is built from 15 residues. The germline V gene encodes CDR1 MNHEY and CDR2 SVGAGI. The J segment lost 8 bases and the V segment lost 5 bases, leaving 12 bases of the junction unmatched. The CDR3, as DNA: TGTGCCAGCAGTAGAAGGCCCGGGACAGGGAAAGGCTACACCTTC. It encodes CASSRRPGTGKGYTF.

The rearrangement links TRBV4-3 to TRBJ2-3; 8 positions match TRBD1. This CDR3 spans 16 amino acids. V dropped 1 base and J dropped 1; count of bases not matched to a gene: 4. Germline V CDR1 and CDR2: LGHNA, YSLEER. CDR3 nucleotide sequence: TGCGCCAGCAGCCAAGGGACAGGGAGAGGCACAGATACGCAGTATTTT. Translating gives CASSQGTGRGTDTQYF.

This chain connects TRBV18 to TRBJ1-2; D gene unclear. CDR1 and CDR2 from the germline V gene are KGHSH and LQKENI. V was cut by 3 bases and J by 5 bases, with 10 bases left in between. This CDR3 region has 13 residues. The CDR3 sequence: CASSPRTGYGYTF. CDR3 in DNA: TGTGCCAGCTCACCTAGAACGGGATATGGCTACACCTTC.

The CDR3 loop is CASSFYRGQGTGELFF. The DNA of the CDR3 is TGTGCCAGCAGCTTTTACAGGGGGCAAGGCACCGGGGAGCTGTTTTTT. The gene calls are TRBV7-9 and TRBJ2-2; 9 bases are a match to TRBD1. The CDR3 loop spans 16 amino acids. Germline-derived CDR1 and CDR2 are SEHNR and FQNEAQ (reference sequence). V trimming: 3 bases; J trimming: 4 bases; junction bases outside the gene matches: 6.

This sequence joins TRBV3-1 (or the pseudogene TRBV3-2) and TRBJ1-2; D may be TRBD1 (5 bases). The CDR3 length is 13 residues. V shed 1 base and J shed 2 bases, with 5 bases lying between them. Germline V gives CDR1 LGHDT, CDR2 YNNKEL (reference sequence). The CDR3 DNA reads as TGTGCCAGCAGCCAAGGGGGCAACTATGGCTACACCTTC. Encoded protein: CASSQGGNYGYTF.

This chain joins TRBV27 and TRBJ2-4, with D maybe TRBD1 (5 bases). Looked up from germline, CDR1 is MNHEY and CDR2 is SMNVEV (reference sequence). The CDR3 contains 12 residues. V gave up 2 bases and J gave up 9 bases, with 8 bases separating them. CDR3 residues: CASSLRGSIQYF. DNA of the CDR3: TGTGCCAGCAGTTTAAGGGGTTCCATTCAGTACTTC.

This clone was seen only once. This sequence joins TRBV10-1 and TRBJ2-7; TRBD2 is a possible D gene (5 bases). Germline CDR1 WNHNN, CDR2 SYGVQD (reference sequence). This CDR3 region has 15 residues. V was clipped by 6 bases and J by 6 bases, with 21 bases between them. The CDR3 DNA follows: TGCGCCAGCAGATCTAATGGTAGATGTGAGGGCGAGCAGTACTTC. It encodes CASRSNGRCEGEQYF.

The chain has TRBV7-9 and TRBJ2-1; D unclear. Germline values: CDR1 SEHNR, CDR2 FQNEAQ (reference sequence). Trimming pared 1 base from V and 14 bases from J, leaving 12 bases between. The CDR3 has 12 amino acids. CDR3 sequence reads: CASSLETMAEFF. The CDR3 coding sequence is TGTGCCAGCAGCTTAGAGACCATGGCGGAGTTCTTC.